These 11 T cell receptor beta chains originate from one sample sequenced in a study of T cell responses to AZD1222 COVID-19 vaccine. Method: immunoSEQ multiplex PCR; TCRdb's copy keeps in-frame clones and lacks some. The data contain 140,000 to 150,000 clones, under 95% of them singletons. The sample consisted of peripheral blood, taken on day 0 of AZD1222 vaccination. The receptors derive from an adult in good health.

The CDR3 sequence is CASSYSAGLPETQYF. The DNA of the CDR3 is TGTGCCAGCAGTTACTCCGCGGGACTACCGGAGACCCAGTACTTC. The chain uses TRBV6-5 and TRBJ2-5; 7 bases agree with TRBD2. The length of the CDR3 is 15 residues. V was pared by 0 bases and J by 5 bases, with 6 bases of the junction left unmatched. CDR1 is MNHEY and CDR2 is SVGAGI in the germline V gene.

The genes are TRBV4-3 and TRBJ2-3; D unresolved. This CDR3 comprises 15 residues. V was shortened by 0 bases and J by 6 bases, with 13 bases between the two germline ends. Germline CDR1 reads LGHNA; CDR2 reads YSLEER. CDR3 residues: CASSQDAGFRDTQYF. CDR3 in DNA: TGCGCCAGCAGCCAAGATGCTGGTTTTAGGGATACGCAGTATTTT.

The V call is TRBV27, the J call TRBJ2-1; D call uncertain. Per germline, CDR1 MNHEY and CDR2 SMNVEV (reference sequence). This CDR3 has 13 amino acids. V was trimmed by 3 bases and J by 4 bases, leaving 7 bases between them. The chain's CDR3 is CASSLGAYNEQFF. As DNA, the CDR3 is TGTGCCAGCAGTTTGGGTGCGTACAATGAGCAGTTCTTC.

This clone was recorded a few times. The chain has TRBV7-8 and TRBJ1-2, with 7 positions matching TRBD1. The CDR3 contains 15 residues. J was trimmed by 4 bases and V by 1 base; bases with no gene match: 6. The V gene's germline CDR1 is SGHVS and CDR2 FQNEAQ. The CDR3 sequence: CASSLGGTASYGYTF. CDR3 DNA sequence: TGTGCCAGCAGCTTAGGAGGGACAGCATCCTATGGCTACACCTTC.

The chain carries TRBV5-6 and TRBJ1-4; D is unclear. The CDR3 extends over 16 amino acids. V was shortened by 4 bases and J by 7 bases, with 20 bases between the two germline ends. In germline, CDR1 is SGHDT, CDR2 YYEEEE. This CDR3 reads CASSKRAADQFEKLFF. The CDR3 region has the DNA TGTGCCAGCAGCAAAAGGGCAGCCGACCAATTTGAAAAACTGTTTTTT.

The V and J genes are TRBV7-8 and TRBJ1-3; D not certain. The CDR3 is 16 residues long. The germline V gene has CDR1 SGHVS and CDR2 FQNEAQ. The V end was cut by 1 base, the J end by 0 bases, with 10 bases between. CDR3: CASSLVVASSGNTIYF. The CDR3, as DNA: TGTGCCAGCAGCTTAGTGGTGGCGAGCTCTGGAAACACCATATATTTT. Combining the CDR3 with reference TRBV7-8 and TRBJ1-3 gives the whole variable domain GAGVSQSPRYKVAKRGQDVALRCDPISGHVSLFWYQQALGQGPEFLTYFQNEAQLDKSGLPSDRFFAERPEGSVSTLKIQRTQQEDSAVYLCASSLVVASSGNTIYFGEGSWLTVV.

This clone is a singleton in its sample. The V and J genes are TRBV6-1 and TRBJ1-2; D gene unclear. The germline V gene has CDR1 MNHNS and CDR2 SASEGT. The CDR3 is 12 amino acids. V dropped 1 base and J dropped 3 bases, with 3 bases sitting between them. CDR3 coding DNA: TGTGCCAGCAGTGAAGGGTACTATGGCTACACCTTC. It yields the protein CASSEGYYGYTF.

V and J are TRBV4-3 and TRBJ1-2; 9 bases agree with TRBD1. The CDR3 spans 17 residues. The J segment lost 5 bases and the V segment lost 0 bases, leaving 10 bases of the junction unmatched. CDR1 is LGHNA and CDR2 is YSLEER in the germline V gene. The CDR3 sequence is CASSQEVGQGRIYGYTF. DNA of the CDR3: TGCGCCAGCAGCCAAGAGGTGGGACAGGGAAGAATTTATGGCTACACCTTC.

The chain employs TRBV15 and TRBJ2-1; the match to TRBD1 covers 9 bases. Germline V gives CDR1 LNHNV, CDR2 YYDKDF (reference sequence). CDR3 length: 17 residues. Trimming removed 0 bases from V and 6 bases from J; junction bases left unmatched: 9. The CDR3 region is CATSRDHWTGVSNEQFF. The DNA of the CDR3 is TGTGCCACCAGCAGAGATCACTGGACAGGGGTTTCCAATGAGCAGTTCTTC.

The J gene is TRBJ2-1, the V gene TRBV10-3; D is undetermined. From germline, CDR1 is ENHRY and CDR2 SYGVKD. Trimming stripped 0 bases from V and 8 bases from J, with 11 bases between. The CDR3 has 14 amino acids. The CDR3 loop reads CAISESTLSDEQFF. CDR3 sequence (DNA): TGTGCCATCAGTGAGTCGACTCTGAGCGATGAGCAGTTCTTC.

The DNA of the CDR3 is TGCGCCAGCAGCCGGACAGGGAGGGAGTCCTACGAGCAGTACTTC. As protein: CASSRTGRESYEQYF. The V call is TRBV5-1, the J call TRBJ2-7, with TRBD1 as a possible D gene (8 bases). Germline CDR1 is SGHRS and CDR2 is YFSETQ. This CDR3 is built from 15 residues. V was shortened by 4 bases and J by 1 base, with 15 bases between the two germline ends.